The rows below give T cell receptor beta chains drawn from one sample of a study of blood T cell repertoires in COVID-19. Data came from immunoSEQ multiplex PCR; TCRdb stores just in-frame clones and leaves some out. The sample has about 210,000 clones; under 90% are singletons. Sequenced: peripheral blood. All receptors derive from an elderly woman with COVID-19, enrolled during active disease. Each CDR3 is given without its conserved first and last residue.

V	length	J	CDR3
TRBV7-9	13	TRBJ2-1	ASSLTGQRYNEQF
TRBV18	13	TRBJ2-1	ASSPIGAAYNEQF
TRBV5-1	15	TRBJ2-3	ASSRDGIAGGQDTQY
TRBV20-1	9	TRBJ1-3	SATGGNTIY
TRBV5-1	12	TRBJ1-2	ASSPEGGPYGYT
TRBV3-1/TRBV3-2	13	TRBJ2-3	ASSLERGYTDTQY
TRBV3-1/TRBV3-2	13	TRBJ2-7	ASSQLRGGVDEQY
TRBV27	13	TRBJ2-2	ATCMGPANTGELF
TRBV25-1	12	TRBJ1-4	ASSGYITGGKLF
TRBV5-1	13	TRBJ1-3	ASSLAPFSGNTIY
TRBV5-1	10	TRBJ2-1	ASSFRDNEQF
TRBV24-1	12	TRBJ1-2	ATSDINSRYGYT
TRBV27	13	TRBJ1-2	ASGRDSLRNYGYT
TRBV2	11	TRBJ2-7	ASTEWESYEQY
TRBV27	14	TRBJ1-2	ASSLSWDTFHYGYT
TRBV3-1/TRBV3-2	11	TRBJ1-3	ASSQDRGNTIY
TRBV12-3/TRBV12-4	11	TRBJ1-5	ASTFGGNQPQH
TRBV2	11	TRBJ1-2	ASSQQSNYGYT
TRBV28	13	TRBJ1-4	ASSFQRTGGEKLF
TRBV7-2	12	TRBJ1-5	ASSLGGAGQPQH
TRBV6-6	9	TRBJ1-4	ATVFNEKLF
TRBV7-9	13	TRBJ1-4	ASSLEEGLREKLF
TRBV5-5	12	TRBJ1-4	ASREGVANEKLF
TRBV12-3/TRBV12-4	11	TRBJ1-2	ASSTGTGSGYT
TRBV27	12	TRBJ2-7	ASWALLAGSQQY
TRBV5-1	13	TRBJ2-2	ASSFGQGNTGELF
TRBV10-3	13	TRBJ2-4	AISTSGGAKNIQY
TRBV3-1/TRBV3-2	14	TRBJ2-3	ASSSTTGGITDTQY
TRBV6-5	12	TRBJ1-1	ASSTRQGGTEAF
TRBV11-2	12	TRBJ2-2	ASSSRTVTGELF
TRBV5-1	14	TRBJ2-2	ASSQPVSSGTGELF